This T cell receptor (beta chain) was found in a study of T cells after yellow fever vaccination. Study-wide context: Any fraction with a low cell number was prepared using SMART-Seq v4 Ultra Low Input. Findings of the study overall: Peaking faster, on day 5 versus 15, the secondary response was nonetheless weaker. Once the booster was given, most primary-vaccination clones reappeared, at around 95% for CD4 and over 85% for CD8.

TCR cDNA, made by 5'RACE template switching, carried an added universal primer site and UMIs. TCRdb used MiXCR to reprocess the 5' RACE reads, holding one entry per CDR3 protein. The table includes about 340,000 distinct CDR3 sequences, approximately 4% detected once. This clonotype has just a few counts. Its antigen is not known. One end of the junction fails to match germline, which may point to a read error. Sequenced material: PBMCs, taken 5 days after the yellow fever booster vaccination. The TCR originated in a man younger than 35 who received the YFV17D yellow fever vaccine.

Here the CDR3 DNA reads TGTGCCAGCAGACAAGGACAGGGTGATCCCTATGGCTACACCTTC. It codes for CASRQGQGDPYGYTF. The genes are TRBV4-2 and TRBJ1-2; 8 bases align to TRBD1. The CDR3 extends over 15 amino acids. The V gene's germline CDR1 is LGHNA and CDR2 YNFKEQ.